This T cell receptor (beta chain) was profiled in a study of blood T cell repertoires in COVID-19. Germline CDR1 is MGHRA and CDR2 is YSYEKL. The V and J ends lost 0 bases and 8 bases, in that order; junction bases with no gene match: 2. The CDR3 spans 15 residues. In the source study's methods: Amplification of reference gene primers provided the estimated nucleated cell counts. This table comes from immunoSEQ multiplex PCR, and its TCRdb copy is limited to in-frame clones, with some not included. That table supplies the V and J calls and clone size; D and trimming were determined from the DNA. Among 130,000 to 150,000 clones, 75% to 85% were seen once, and the ten largest hold roughly 8.8%.

The sample taken for sequencing was peripheral blood. The chain uses TRBV4-1 and TRBJ1-5; TRBD1 matches 12 bases. The origin of this receptor is a human donor with acute or convalescent COVID-19. The donor label of this sample is uncertain. The CDR3 protein is CASSQEGTGGEPQHF. The CDR3 DNA reads as TGCGCCAGCAGCCAAGAGGGGACAGGGGGCGAGCCCCAGCATTTT.